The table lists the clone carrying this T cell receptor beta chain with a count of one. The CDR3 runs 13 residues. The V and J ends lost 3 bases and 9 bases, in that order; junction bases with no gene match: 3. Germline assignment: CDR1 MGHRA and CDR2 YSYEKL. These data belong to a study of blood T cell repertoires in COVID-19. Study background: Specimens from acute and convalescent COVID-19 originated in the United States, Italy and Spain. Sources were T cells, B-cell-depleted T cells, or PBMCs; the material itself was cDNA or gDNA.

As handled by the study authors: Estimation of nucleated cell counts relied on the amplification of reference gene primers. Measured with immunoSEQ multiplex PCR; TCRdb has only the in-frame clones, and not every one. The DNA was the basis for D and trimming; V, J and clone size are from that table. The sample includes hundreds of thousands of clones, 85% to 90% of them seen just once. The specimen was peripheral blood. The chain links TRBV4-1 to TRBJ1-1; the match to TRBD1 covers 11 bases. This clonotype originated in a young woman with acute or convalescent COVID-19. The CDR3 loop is CASSQDRGQQAFF. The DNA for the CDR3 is TGCGCCAGCAGCCAGGACAGGGGGCAACAAGCTTTCTTT.